This T cell receptor beta chain was sequenced for a study of T cell repertoires in cytomegalovirus infection. MiXCR, run by TCRdb on the reads, gives a single entry per CDR3 protein. The table records a few hundred thousand distinct CDR3 sequences, about 15% of them present only once. The sample taken for sequencing was CD8+ T cells from PBMCs. This sequence was found in a human donor in good health (CMV status not recorded). Some clones in this sample may be carry-over from other donors' samples.

The CDR3 bases are TGTGCCAGCAGTTTCGCACAGGGCGGTTTGAACAATGAGCAGTTCTTC. The encoded protein is CASSFAQGGLNNEQFF. This chain links TRBV12-3 or TRBV12-4 with TRBJ2-1; D may be TRBD1 (6 bases). The CDR3 totals 16 residues. Trimming took off 3 bases at V and 5 bases at J, with 17 bases between the two ends.